This T cell receptor (beta chain) was captured in a study of cytomegalovirus exposure and HLA in healthy donors. Findings of the study overall: According to the study, roughly 160 TCR beta chains were cytomegalovirus-associated. CMV antigen specificity was confirmed in vitro for three CMV-associated chains. Some public TCRs appeared in many individuals, while most sequences were rare.

The donors were part of the approximately 130-subject validation cohort, which stood apart from the roughly 730-subject first cohort. The CDR3 has 15 amino acids. J lost 7 bases, V lost 5 bases, and 9 bases had no gene match. CDR1 and CDR2 from the germline V gene are LNHDA and SQIVND (reference sequence). Repertoires were generated with immunoSEQ multiplex PCR, while TCRdb's copy carries only in-frame clones and drops some. The data contain tens of thousands of clones, 80% to 90% of them singletons. Turning to this clone: Its cognate antigen is unknown.

This clonotype originated in a young woman in good health and CMV-seronegative. The material sequenced was PBMCs. The chain has TRBV19 and TRBJ2-5; 11 bases are a match to TRBD2. The CDR3 reads CASSVGLAGLGTQYF. The CDR3 coding sequence is TGTGCCAGTAGTGTCGGACTAGCGGGTCTCGGGACCCAGTACTTC. Looking up the rest from reference TRBV19 and TRBJ2-5 gives the full variable domain: DGGITQSPKYLFRKEGQNVTLSCEQNLNHDAMYWYRQDPGQGLRLIYYSQIVNDFQKGDIAEGYSVSREKKESFPLTVTSAQKNPTAFYLCASSVGLAGLGTQYFGPGTRLLVL.